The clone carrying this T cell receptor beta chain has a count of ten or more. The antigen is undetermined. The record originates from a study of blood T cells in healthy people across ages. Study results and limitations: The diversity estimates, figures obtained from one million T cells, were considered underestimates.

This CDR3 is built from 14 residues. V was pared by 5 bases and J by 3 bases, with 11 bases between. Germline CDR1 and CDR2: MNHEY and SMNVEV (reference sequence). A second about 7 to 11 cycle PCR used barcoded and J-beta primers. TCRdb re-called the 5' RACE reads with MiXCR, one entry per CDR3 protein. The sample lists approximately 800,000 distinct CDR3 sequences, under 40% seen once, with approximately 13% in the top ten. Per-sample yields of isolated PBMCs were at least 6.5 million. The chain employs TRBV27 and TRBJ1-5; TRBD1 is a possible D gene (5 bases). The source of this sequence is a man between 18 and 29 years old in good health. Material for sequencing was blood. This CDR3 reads CASSGGGINQPQHF. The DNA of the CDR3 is TGTGCCAGCAGTGGGGGGGGGATCAATCAGCCCCAGCATTTT.